A single sample is the source of the 28 T cell receptor beta chains below, sequenced in a study of cytomegalovirus exposure and HLA in healthy donors. This PCR relied on a set of 60 Vbeta primers and 13 Jbeta primers. Assay used: immunoSEQ multiplex PCR; TCRdb lists only in-frame clones, some missing. The sample lists around 78,000 clones; around 70% were seen once. The sample comprised PBMCs. These receptors were obtained from a woman aged 40 to 49 in good health and CMV-seropositive.

This sequence joins TRBV4-1 and TRBJ2-1; 9 positions match TRBD2. In germline, CDR1 is MGHRA, CDR2 YSYEKL. Losses at the gene ends were 0 bases for V and 1 base for J; bases not matched to a gene: 4. The CDR3 length is 17 residues. CDR3 in amino acids: CASSQDMLAGSYNEQFF. CDR3 nucleotide sequence: TGCGCCAGCAGCCAAGACATGCTAGCGGGATCCTACAATGAGCAGTTCTTC.

The rearrangement joins TRBV7-8 to TRBJ2-3, with 11 positions matching TRBD1. Looked up from germline, CDR1 is SGHVS and CDR2 is FQNEAQ. Trimming at V came to 4 bases and at J to 4 bases, leaving 7 bases not matched to a gene. There are 16 residues in the CDR3. The CDR3 sequence: CASSWGQGEVSDTQYF. CDR3 nucleotides: TGTGCCAGCAGCTGGGGACAGGGGGAGGTTTCAGATACGCAGTATTTT.

V gene TRBV6-5 combines with J gene TRBJ2-5, with 7 positions matching TRBD1. The J call may not be correct, given that the DNA end is closer to TRBJ2-7. This CDR3 is 14 amino acids long. Germline assignment: CDR1 MNHEY and CDR2 SVGAGI. Written as DNA, the CDR3 is TGTGCCAGCAGTTACTCTGGGACAGTCTACGAGCAGTACTTC. Protein product: CASSYSGTVYEQYF.

V is TRBV30 and J is TRBJ1-5, with D perhaps TRBD1 (5 bases). V was cut by 1 base and J by 4 bases, with 11 bases left in between. The CDR3 loop spans 14 amino acids. Germline CDR1 reads GTSNPN; CDR2 reads SVGIG (reference sequence). This CDR3 is CAWSDRGLNQPQHF. The CDR3 nucleotides read TGTGCCTGGAGTGATAGGGGCCTAAATCAGCCCCAGCATTTT.

The chain has TRBV28 and TRBJ1-5, with D possibly matching TRBD1 (5 bases). The length of the CDR3 is 14 residues. Deletions cut 3 bases from V and 6 bases from J, with 12 bases between. CDR1 is MDHEN and CDR2 is SYDVKM in the germline V gene. The DNA for the CDR3 is TGTGCCAGCAGTTTCTCAACAGGAATTCAGCCCCAGCATTTT. Translation gives CASSFSTGIQPQHF.

The genes are TRBV7-2 and TRBJ1-2; 9 bases align to TRBD1. The CDR3 extends over 15 amino acids. The V gene end was trimmed by 5 bases and the J gene end by 7 bases; junction bases not matched to a gene: 11. The V gene's germline CDR1 is SGHTA and CDR2 FQGNSA. The CDR3 nucleotides are TGTGCCAGCAGCCCCGGGGACAGGGTTGTACGTGGCTACACCTTC. Its translation is CASSPGDRVVRGYTF. Drawing the rest from reference TRBV7-2 and TRBJ1-2, the complete variable domain is GAGVSQSPSNKVTEKGKDVELRCDPISGHTALYWYRQSLGQGLEFLIYFQGNSAPDKSGLPSDRFSAERTGGSVSTLTIQRTQQEDSAVYLCASSPGDRVVRGYTFGSGTRLTVV.

The V call is TRBV19, the J call TRBJ2-5; D is possibly TRBD2 (6 bases). This CDR3 contains 14 residues. V dropped 2 bases and J dropped 5 bases, with 12 bases sitting between them. The germline CDR1 and CDR2 sequences are LNHDA and SQIVND (reference sequence). The DNA of the CDR3 is TGTGCCAGTAGTATATCGGGGGTTACCGAGACCCAGTACTTC. It specifies CASSISGVTETQYF.

The count of this clone is one. This chain links TRBV2 with TRBJ2-3, with 8 bases aligning to TRBD2. J gave up 2 bases and V 6 bases, and 10 bases lay outside the gene matches. CDR1 and CDR2 from the germline V gene are SNHLY and FYNNEI. The CDR3 extends over 16 amino acids. CDR3 sequence reads: CASSFAGGLSTDTQYF. DNA for the CDR3: TGTGCCAGCAGCTTCGCGGGGGGACTCTCCACAGATACGCAGTATTTT.

On this clone itself: One end of the junction varies from germline; a read error may be responsible. This chain joins TRBV7-9 and TRBJ1-1; a weak D match, TRBD1 (5 bases). The germline CDR1 and CDR2 sequences are SEHNR and FQNEAQ (reference sequence). The CDR3 is 16 amino acids. The CDR3 spells CSSSPGEGELNTEAFF. CDR3 coding DNA: TGTTCCAGCAGCCCAGGAGAAGGGGAATTGAACACTGAAGCTTTCTTT.

The chain combines TRBV2 with TRBJ2-3; D uncertain. The ends were cut back, 7 bases at V and 0 bases at J, with 5 bases in the middle. Per the germline V gene, CDR1 is SNHLY and CDR2 is FYNNEI. The CDR3 runs 12 residues. CDR3 nucleotides: TGTGCCAGCATGTATAGCACAGATACGCAGTATTTT. As protein: CASMYSTDTQYF.

V is TRBV6-5 and J is TRBJ2-3, with no clear D. The length of the CDR3 is 15 residues. Germline V gene lookup returns CDR1 MNHEY and CDR2 SVGAGI. Trimming shortened V by 0 bases and J by 6 bases, and 13 bases separated the two germline ends. The chain's CDR3 is CASSYSRLPSDTQYF. The CDR3 DNA reads TGTGCCAGCAGTTACTCGAGGCTACCGTCGGATACGCAGTATTTT.

CDR3 bases: TGCAGCGTTGAAGATAGGAGTGGCCCTAACTATGGCTACACCTTC. Its protein is CSVEDRSGPNYGYTF. The chain employs TRBV29-1 and TRBJ1-2, with unresolved D. CDR1 is SQVTM, CDR2 ANQGSEA, per germline. The CDR3 sequence is 15 residues long. V lost 0 bases and J 0 bases, leaving 11 bases between the germline ends.

The gene calls are TRBV18 and TRBJ1-1; D possibly corresponds to TRBD1 (6 bases). Trimming removed 3 bases from V and 1 base from J, with 15 bases in between. The CDR3 is 16 residues long. Germline-derived CDR1 and CDR2 are KGHSH and LQKENI. The CDR3 region is CASSPNPSDRNTEAFF. CDR3 in DNA: TGTGCCAGCTCACCCAATCCATCGGACAGGAACACTGAAGCTTTCTTT.

This chain connects TRBV21-1 to TRBJ2-5; TRBD2 was called by the table and not checked on the DNA. TRBV21-1 is described as a pseudogene. The CDR3 is 17 residues long. The CDR3 nucleotides are TGTGCCAGCAGCAAGAAAATAAGCGGGGGGATCACGGAGACCCAGTACTTC. As protein: CASSKKISGGITETQYF.

The V gene is TRBV10-3, the J gene TRBJ1-4; D is perhaps TRBD1 (5 bases). Trimming pared 0 bases from V and 4 bases from J, leaving 9 bases between. The length of the CDR3 is 15 residues. Germline V gene data show CDR1 as ENHRY and CDR2 as SYGVKD. In DNA, the CDR3 is TGTGCCATCAGTGAGTCAGACAGCTATAATGAAAAACTGTTTTTT. It is translated as CAISESDSYNEKLFF.

Comment on this clone: Germline and junction disagree at one end, which may indicate a read error. The chain has TRBV7-9 and TRBJ1-1; tentatively, D is TRBD1 (6 bases). Germline CDR1 reads SEHNR; CDR2 reads FQNEAQ (reference sequence). The CDR3 spans 17 residues. The CDR3 DNA follows: TGTTCCAGCAGCCCCCTCGGGGGGCCCAACGGGGACACTGAAGCTTTCTTT. Protein product: CSSSPLGGPNGDTEAFF.

The chain recombines TRBV6-1 with TRBJ2-7, with D perhaps TRBD2 (6 bases). This CDR3 is 14 amino acids long. The V and J ends lost 6 bases and 0 bases respectively, with 12 bases between them. Germline CDR1 is MNHNS and CDR2 is SASEGT. The CDR3 protein is CASRDRTTSYEQYF. CDR3 nucleotide sequence: TGTGCCAGCAGGGACCGGACTACCTCCTACGAGCAGTACTTC.

In this sample, this clone turned up a few times. The rearrangement links TRBV30 to TRBJ2-7, with 12 bases fitting TRBD2. The germline V gene has CDR1 GTSNPN and CDR2 SVGIG (reference sequence). This CDR3 has 16 amino acids. V shed 3 bases and J 0 bases; nucleotides not matched to a gene: 6. The CDR3 DNA reads as TGTGCCTGGAGGACCGGGACTAGCGGGTACTCCTACGAGCAGTACTTC. Translation gives CAWRTGTSGYSYEQYF.

The CDR3 region has the DNA TGCGCCAGCAGTGAGTCTGGGCTAAGCTCCTACGAGCAGTACTTC. It translates to CASSESGLSSYEQYF. This chain uses TRBV10-2 with TRBJ2-7; no reliable D call. The CDR3 contains 15 residues. The germline CDR1 and CDR2 sequences are WSHSY and SAAADI. V was clipped by 0 bases and J by 0 bases, with 9 bases between them.

The V and J genes are TRBV7-8 and TRBJ1-5, with a weak D call TRBD1 (6 bases). The CDR3 is 14 amino acids. V shed 4 bases and J shed 3 bases, with 10 bases lying between them. Per the germline V gene, CDR1 is SGHVS and CDR2 is FQNEAQ. The chain's CDR3 is CASSSPGANQPQHF. As DNA, the CDR3 is TGTGCCAGCAGCTCCCCAGGGGCCAATCAGCCCCAGCATTTT.

The rearrangement links TRBV5-1 to TRBJ2-3; D might be TRBD2 (5 bases). V was pared by 4 bases and J by 3 bases, with 9 bases between. Germline CDR1 SGHRS, CDR2 YFSETQ. The CDR3 covers 13 residues. In nucleotides, the CDR3 is TGCGCCAGCAGCCCGGACTGGACAGATACGCAGTATTTT. It encodes CASSPDWTDTQYF.

The chain joins TRBV7-9 to TRBJ1-2; D perhaps matches TRBD1 (5 bases). Germline-derived CDR1 and CDR2 are SEHNR and FQNEAQ (reference sequence). Trimming took 4 bases from V and 3 from J, leaving 15 bases between them. The CDR3 is made up of 15 amino acids. The CDR3 DNA reads as TGTGCCAGCAGCTCGACAGACAGCCTGGACTATGGCTACACCTTC. It encodes CASSSTDSLDYGYTF.

This clone was seen only a few times. The V gene is TRBV19, the J gene TRBJ2-7, with 9 nucleotides matching TRBD2. V shed 1 base and J 6 bases; nucleotides not matched to a gene: 10. The germline V gene has CDR1 LNHDA and CDR2 SQIVND (reference sequence). This CDR3 region has 16 residues. The CDR3 loop reads CASSIVYGGGAVEQYF. CDR3 nucleotide sequence: TGTGCCAGTAGTATAGTTTACGGCGGGGGGGCCGTCGAGCAGTACTTC.

A note on this clone: The junction and the germline gene differ at one end; a read error may be behind it. This chain joins TRBV7-9 and TRBJ2-7; D not certain. Per germline, CDR1 SEHNR and CDR2 FQNEAQ (reference sequence). The CDR3 spans 12 residues. CDR3 region: CSSSSSSYEQYF. The DNA of the CDR3 is TGTTCCAGCAGCTCGAGCTCCTACGAGCAGTACTTC.

V gene TRBV6-1 combines with J gene TRBJ2-1, with 7 positions matching TRBD1. The CDR3 has 16 amino acids. Trimming at V came to 0 bases and at J to 8 bases, leaving 10 bases not matched to a gene. Germline CDR1 is MNHNS and CDR2 is SASEGT. CDR3 region: CASSEARATGKDEQFF. CDR3 DNA sequence: TGTGCCAGCAGTGAAGCTAGAGCGACAGGGAAGGATGAGCAGTTCTTC.

The DNA for the CDR3 is TGTGCCAGCAGCTCCGAAGGGGCAGGGGGTTACACTGAAGCTTTCTTT. This gives the protein CASSSEGAGGYTEAFF. The chain links TRBV7-6 to TRBJ1-1; 7 nucleotides agree with TRBD1. The CDR3 has 16 amino acids. With 4 bases clipped from V and 3 bases from J, the junction kept 11 bases outside the gene matches. Germline CDR1 and CDR2: SGHVS and FNYEAQ.

The chain recombines TRBV5-6 with TRBJ2-1, with 9 nucleotides matching TRBD2. The germline CDR1 and CDR2 sequences are SGHDT and YYEEEE. The CDR3 sequence is 12 residues long. V lost 4 bases, J lost 12 bases, and 5 bases stayed unmatched. CDR3: CASSAAGGRQFF. The CDR3 DNA reads as TGTGCCAGCAGCGCGGCGGGGGGGAGGCAGTTCTTC.

This clone was seen a single time. CDR3 coding DNA: TGTGCCACCCCGGACAATGAGCAGTTCTTC. Translation gives CATPDNEQFF. The V call is TRBV6-4, the J call TRBJ2-1, with no clear D. V was cut by 10 bases and J by 5 bases, with 6 bases left in between. Germline V gene data show CDR1 as MRHNA and CDR2 as SNTAGT. There are 10 residues in the CDR3.